The TCR beta chain under discussion was sequenced for a study of T cell changes during pregnancy in multiple sclerosis. Method: immunoSEQ multiplex PCR; TCRdb's copy keeps in-frame clones and lacks some. In the table there are about 36,000 clones, 93% of which are singletons. This sample comprised CD4+ T cells from peripheral blood mononuclear cells, obtained in the first trimester of pregnancy. This TCR derives from a female donor with multiple sclerosis, enrolled in a pregnancy study.

As DNA, the CDR3 is TGCGCCAGCAGCTTGGAGGGGGCCATCTACAATGAGCAGTTCTTC. Translated, it gives CASSLEGAIYNEQFF. The V call is TRBV5-1, the J call TRBJ2-1, with 7 bases aligning to TRBD1. J lost 3 bases, V lost 0 bases, and 3 bases had no gene match. This CDR3 spans 15 amino acids. Germline-derived CDR1 and CDR2 are SGHRS and YFSETQ.